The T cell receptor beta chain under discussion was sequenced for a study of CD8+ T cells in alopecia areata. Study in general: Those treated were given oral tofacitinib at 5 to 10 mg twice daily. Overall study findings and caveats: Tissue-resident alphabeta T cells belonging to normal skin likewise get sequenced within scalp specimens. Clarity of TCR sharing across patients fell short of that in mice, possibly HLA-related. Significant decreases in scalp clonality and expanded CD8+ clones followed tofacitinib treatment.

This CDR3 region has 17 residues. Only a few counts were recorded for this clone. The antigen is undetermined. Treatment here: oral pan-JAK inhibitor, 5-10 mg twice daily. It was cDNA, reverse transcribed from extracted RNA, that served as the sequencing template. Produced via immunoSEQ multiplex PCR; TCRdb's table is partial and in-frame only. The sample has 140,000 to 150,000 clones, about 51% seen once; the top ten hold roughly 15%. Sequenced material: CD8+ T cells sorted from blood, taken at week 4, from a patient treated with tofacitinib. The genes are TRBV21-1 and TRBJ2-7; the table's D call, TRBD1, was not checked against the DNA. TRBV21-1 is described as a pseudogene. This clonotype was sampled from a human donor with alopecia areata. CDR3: CASSDRQGRDTAYEQYF. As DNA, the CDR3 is TGTGCCAGCAGCGACCGACAGGGCCGGGATACGGCCTACGAGCAGTACTTC.